This T cell receptor beta chain comes out of a study of OX40 agonist ivuxolimab in advanced cancers. TCRdb's table, derived via immunoSEQ multiplex PCR, lists solely in-frame clones and lacks some. The sample consists of approximately 89,000 clones, roughly 84% of them appearing once. Drawing of blood for sampling happened at baseline, at cycle 4 day 1, and at cycle 7 day 1. Per germline, CDR1 MGHRA and CDR2 YSYEKL. Trimming left V 5 bases short and J 7 bases short, with 17 bases between. The CDR3 is made up of 14 amino acids. Sequencing was performed on CD4+ or CD8+ T cells sorted from blood, taken in a trial of the OX40 agonist ivuxolimab. This receptor was taken from an adult with an advanced solid tumor such as melanoma, head and neck, liver or kidney cancer. The chain joins TRBV4-1 to TRBJ2-5; D tentatively fits TRBD1 or TRBD2 (6 bases each). The CDR3 DNA is TGCGCCAGCAGCTCGGGGGCGAGCGGAGGGACCCAGTACTTC. Protein sequence: CASSSGASGGTQYF.